Here is one T cell receptor (beta chain) with its context. This sample stems from a study of Tregs in tolerant kidney transplant recipients. Germline CDR1 and CDR2: MNHEY and SVGAGI. CDR3 size: 13 residues. V dropped 11 bases and J dropped 4; count of bases not matched to a gene: 5. The protocol was immunoSEQ multiplex PCR, while the TCRdb copy is restricted to in-frame clones and leaves out a portion. The table records 100,000 to 150,000 clones, roughly 92% of them present only once. V is TRBV6-5 and J is TRBJ2-1, with TRBD2 identical over 10 bases. The TCR originated in a human donor in good health. The sample consisted of CD4+ T cells from blood. Here the CDR3 DNA reads TGTGCCGTGGGACTAGCGTCATACAATGAGCAGTTCTTC. Translated, it gives CAVGLASYNEQFF.